Listed below are T cell receptor beta chains from one sample, sequenced in a study of blood T cell repertoires in COVID-19. Clones were read by immunoSEQ multiplex PCR, and TCRdb kept only the in-frame ones, dropping some. This table has tens of thousands of clones, over 70% appearing once. Sequenced: peripheral blood. These receptors all stem from a man older than 75 with acute or convalescent COVID-19. The CDR3 runs from the conserved cysteine through the conserved F or W. The order of the fields is clone size, J gene, V gene, D gene, CDR3 DNA, CDR3 protein. A D gene is named only where the DNA matches it firmly. Some rows have no size entry. The others give once, few or many, or a class for an expanded clone.

clone size: -; J gene: TRBJ2-7; V gene: TRBV5-4; D gene: -; CDR3 DNA: TGTGCCAGCAGCTTGCGCACCCGCGGAGAGCAGTACTTC; CDR3 protein: CASSLRTRGEQYF
clone size: -; J gene: TRBJ1-6; V gene: TRBV5-4; D gene: TRBD1; CDR3 DNA: TGTGCCAGCAGCTCTGGGACAGCCAAATCCTATAATTCACCCCTCCACTTT; CDR3 protein: CASSSGTAKSYNSPLHF
clone size: -; J gene: TRBJ2-3; V gene: TRBV10-2; D gene: -; CDR3 DNA: TGCGCCAGCAGTGAGTGGCGGCAGTCACGGGGCACAGATACGCAGTATTTT; CDR3 protein: CASSEWRQSRGTDTQYF
clone size: -; J gene: TRBJ2-1; V gene: TRBV3-1/TRBV3-2; D gene: TRBD1; CDR3 DNA: TGTGCCAGCAGCCAAGGGAGACAGGGGCGGTTCTTC; CDR3 protein: CASSQGRQGRFF
clone size: -; J gene: TRBJ2-3; V gene: TRBV21-1; D gene: -; CDR3 DNA: TGTGCCAGCAGCAAAGATCAGGGTGTCACAGATACGCAGTATTTT; CDR3 protein: CASSKDQGVTDTQYF
clone size: once; J gene: TRBJ2-5; V gene: TRBV5-5; D gene: TRBD2; CDR3 DNA: TGTGCCAGCAGTTACGTTAGCGGGGGGGCGGAGACCCAGTACTTC; CDR3 protein: CASSYVSGGAETQYF
clone size: -; J gene: TRBJ1-2; V gene: TRBV2; D gene: TRBD1; CDR3 DNA: TGTGCCAGCAGCTACGACAGGGGGCCGTATGGCTACACCTTC; CDR3 protein: CASSYDRGPYGYTF
clone size: -; J gene: TRBJ1-1; V gene: TRBV7-9; D gene: TRBD1; CDR3 DNA: TGTGCCAGCAGCTGGGACAGGGGGCTTGGCACTGAAGCTTTCTTT; CDR3 protein: CASSWDRGLGTEAFF
clone size: -; J gene: TRBJ1-6; V gene: TRBV19; D gene: -; CDR3 DNA: TGTGCCAGTAGTGACGGGGGGCTCTATAATTCACCCCTCCACTTT; CDR3 protein: CASSDGGLYNSPLHF
clone size: -; J gene: TRBJ1-1; V gene: TRBV19; D gene: -; CDR3 DNA: TGTGCCAGTAGTAGTACGACCGGGACAGAAGCTTTCTTT; CDR3 protein: CASSSTTGTEAFF
clone size: -; J gene: TRBJ1-2; V gene: TRBV3-1/TRBV3-2; D gene: TRBD1; CDR3 DNA: TGTGCCAGCAGCTCTCAAGGACAGGAGAGTTTTGGCTACACCTTC; CDR3 protein: CASSSQGQESFGYTF
clone size: -; J gene: TRBJ1-4; V gene: TRBV30; D gene: TRBD1; CDR3 DNA: TGTGCCTGGAGTGTCTCTGGACAGGGTGCAGAAAAACTGTTTTTT; CDR3 protein: CAWSVSGQGAEKLFF
clone size: -; J gene: TRBJ1-5; V gene: TRBV3-1/TRBV3-2; D gene: TRBD1; CDR3 DNA: TGTGCCAGCAGCCAACGACAGGGAAGGTATCAGCCCCAGCATTTT; CDR3 protein: CASSQRQGRYQPQHF
clone size: -; J gene: TRBJ1-6; V gene: TRBV5-5; D gene: -; CDR3 DNA: TGTGCCAGCAGCTTGGCTTTTGGGCAGGGGAATTCACCCCTCCACTTT; CDR3 protein: CASSLAFGQGNSPLHF
clone size: -; J gene: TRBJ2-5; V gene: TRBV5-8; D gene: -; CDR3 DNA: TGTGCCAGCACTCGTGAGGGTCGAGAGACCCAGTACTTC; CDR3 protein: CASTREGRETQYF
clone size: -; J gene: TRBJ2-1; V gene: TRBV4-1; D gene: TRBD2; CDR3 DNA: TGCGCCAGCAGCCAAGAACCGACTAGCGGGGCTTACAATGAGCAGTTCTTC; CDR3 protein: CASSQEPTSGAYNEQFF
clone size: -; J gene: TRBJ1-1; V gene: TRBV5-1; D gene: TRBD1; CDR3 DNA: TGCGCCAGCAGTTTCACTATAGGGACAGGGGGCCAGAACACTGAAGCTTTCTTT; CDR3 protein: CASSFTIGTGGQNTEAFF
clone size: -; J gene: TRBJ2-7; V gene: TRBV29-1; D gene: -; CDR3 DNA: TGCAGCGTTTCCTTGGGGGGGCTACTCTACGAGCAGTACTTC; CDR3 protein: CSVSLGGLLYEQYF
clone size: -; J gene: TRBJ1-3; V gene: TRBV7-9; D gene: TRBD1; CDR3 DNA: TGTGCCAGCAGCCTGGGACAGGGGGCGGATGGAAACACCATATATTTT; CDR3 protein: CASSLGQGADGNTIYF
clone size: -; J gene: TRBJ1-4; V gene: TRBV12-5; D gene: TRBD1; CDR3 DNA: TGTGCTAGTGGCCCTGGGGTGGCAGGGGGGGAAAAACTGTTTTTT; CDR3 protein: CASGPGVAGGEKLFF
clone size: -; J gene: TRBJ1-1; V gene: TRBV14; D gene: TRBD1; CDR3 DNA: TGTGCCAGCAGCCCATGGACAGGCTCAGGTCCCACTGAAGCTTTCTTT; CDR3 protein: CASSPWTGSGPTEAFF
clone size: -; J gene: TRBJ2-2; V gene: TRBV10-3; D gene: TRBD2; CDR3 DNA: TGTGCCATCACGACTAGCGGGGGGGCTCGAACCGGGGAGCTGTTTTTT; CDR3 protein: CAITTSGGARTGELFF
clone size: -; J gene: TRBJ2-2; V gene: TRBV18; D gene: TRBD1; CDR3 DNA: TGTGCCAGCTCACCACCGAGGGGGCGGACCGGGGAGCTGTTTTTT; CDR3 protein: CASSPPRGRTGELFF